The T cell receptor beta chain under discussion was sequenced for a study of T cells in Graves' hyperthyroidism and ophthalmopathy. The V end lost 11 bases, the J end lost 6 bases, and 10 bases lay between the germline ends. Germline CDR1 MNHEY, CDR2 SVGEGT. This CDR3 region has 11 residues. The TCR beta CDR3 regions underwent amplification using RNA transcripts as the source. Researchers ran a first-round RT-PCR on the TCR CDR3 using the HTBI primer set. TCRdb used MiXCR to reprocess the multiplex PCR reads, holding one entry per CDR3 protein. The repertoire consists of 750,000 to 950,000 distinct CDR3 sequences, with 38% occurring once and the leading ten covering around 9.3%.

The chain carries TRBV6-2 or TRBV6-3 and TRBJ2-2; TRBD2 is a possible D gene (6 bases). The receptor was isolated from a man aged 18-30 years with Graves' hyperthyroidism. The sequencing input was blood. The DNA of the CDR3 is TGTGCCTCGGGACTCCCCGGGGAGCTGTTTTTT. Its translation is CASGLPGELFF.